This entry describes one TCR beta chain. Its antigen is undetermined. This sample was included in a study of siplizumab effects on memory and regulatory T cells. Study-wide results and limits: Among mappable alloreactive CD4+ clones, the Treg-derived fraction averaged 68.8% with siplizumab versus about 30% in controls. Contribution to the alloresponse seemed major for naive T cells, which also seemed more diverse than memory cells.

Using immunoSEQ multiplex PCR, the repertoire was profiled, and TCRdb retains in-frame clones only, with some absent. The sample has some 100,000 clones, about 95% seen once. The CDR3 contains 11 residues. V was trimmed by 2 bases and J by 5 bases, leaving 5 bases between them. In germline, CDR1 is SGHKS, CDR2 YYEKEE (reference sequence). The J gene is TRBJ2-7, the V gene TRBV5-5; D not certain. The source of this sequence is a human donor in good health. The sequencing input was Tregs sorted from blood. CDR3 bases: TGTGCCAGCAGCTTACTACACGAGCAGTACTTC. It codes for CASSLLHEQYF.